Listed here is a single T cell receptor (beta chain). The data derive from a study of blood T cell repertoires in COVID-19. About the research overall: From the United States, Italy and Spain came samples of acute and convalescent COVID-19. PBMCs, B-cell-depleted T cells, or T cells provided the cDNA or gDNA that made up the material.

In the original workflow: Amplification from reference gene primers served as the basis for estimated nucleated cell counts. The method was immunoSEQ multiplex PCR; TCRdb's version includes in-frame clones alone and lacks a portion of them. V and J calls and clone size are given by that table; D and trimming were obtained from the DNA. This sample has tens of thousands of clones, with 82% found just once. The germline V gene encodes CDR1 SGHRS and CDR2 YFSETQ. This CDR3 spans 15 amino acids. Trimming shortened V by 2 bases and J by 2 bases, and 12 bases separated the two germline ends. This chain joins TRBV5-1 and TRBJ2-3; TRBD2 is a possible D gene (6 bases). The clonotype was recovered from a woman aged 55-70 years with acute or convalescent COVID-19. Sequences were obtained from peripheral blood. DNA of the CDR3: TGCGCCAGCAGCTTCTTAGCGGACGCCACAGATACGCAGTATTTT. Protein: CASSFLADATDTQYF.